The clone carrying this TCR beta chain has more than one count but fewer than ten. The antigen remains undetermined. This entry is derived from a study of read filtering for tumor transcriptome and immune sequencing. The germline CDR1 and CDR2 sequences are SGHDT and YYEEEE. V was clipped by 0 bases and J by 3 bases, with 10 bases between them. CDR3 length equals 15 residues. Molecular barcoded adaptors covering alpha/delta and beta/gamma chains were used on approximately 440 ng RNA. MiXCR, run by TCRdb on the reads, gives a single entry per CDR3 protein. The repertoire holds tens of thousands of distinct CDR3 sequences, with roughly a fifth as singletons. Study-wide findings and caveats: Approximately 80% of IR-seq clonotypes had one read, totaling about 3.5% of reads; RNA-seq: roughly 76% and 46%.

The clonotype was recovered from a donor at least 40 years old with multiple myeloma. Sequenced input: a population of CD138-negative cells sorted from bone marrow. This chain connects TRBV5-6 to TRBJ2-1, with a weak D call TRBD1 (6 bases). The chain's CDR3 is CASSLEPQGYNEQFF. CDR3 coding DNA: TGTGCCAGCAGCTTGGAACCACAGGGCTACAATGAGCAGTTCTTC.